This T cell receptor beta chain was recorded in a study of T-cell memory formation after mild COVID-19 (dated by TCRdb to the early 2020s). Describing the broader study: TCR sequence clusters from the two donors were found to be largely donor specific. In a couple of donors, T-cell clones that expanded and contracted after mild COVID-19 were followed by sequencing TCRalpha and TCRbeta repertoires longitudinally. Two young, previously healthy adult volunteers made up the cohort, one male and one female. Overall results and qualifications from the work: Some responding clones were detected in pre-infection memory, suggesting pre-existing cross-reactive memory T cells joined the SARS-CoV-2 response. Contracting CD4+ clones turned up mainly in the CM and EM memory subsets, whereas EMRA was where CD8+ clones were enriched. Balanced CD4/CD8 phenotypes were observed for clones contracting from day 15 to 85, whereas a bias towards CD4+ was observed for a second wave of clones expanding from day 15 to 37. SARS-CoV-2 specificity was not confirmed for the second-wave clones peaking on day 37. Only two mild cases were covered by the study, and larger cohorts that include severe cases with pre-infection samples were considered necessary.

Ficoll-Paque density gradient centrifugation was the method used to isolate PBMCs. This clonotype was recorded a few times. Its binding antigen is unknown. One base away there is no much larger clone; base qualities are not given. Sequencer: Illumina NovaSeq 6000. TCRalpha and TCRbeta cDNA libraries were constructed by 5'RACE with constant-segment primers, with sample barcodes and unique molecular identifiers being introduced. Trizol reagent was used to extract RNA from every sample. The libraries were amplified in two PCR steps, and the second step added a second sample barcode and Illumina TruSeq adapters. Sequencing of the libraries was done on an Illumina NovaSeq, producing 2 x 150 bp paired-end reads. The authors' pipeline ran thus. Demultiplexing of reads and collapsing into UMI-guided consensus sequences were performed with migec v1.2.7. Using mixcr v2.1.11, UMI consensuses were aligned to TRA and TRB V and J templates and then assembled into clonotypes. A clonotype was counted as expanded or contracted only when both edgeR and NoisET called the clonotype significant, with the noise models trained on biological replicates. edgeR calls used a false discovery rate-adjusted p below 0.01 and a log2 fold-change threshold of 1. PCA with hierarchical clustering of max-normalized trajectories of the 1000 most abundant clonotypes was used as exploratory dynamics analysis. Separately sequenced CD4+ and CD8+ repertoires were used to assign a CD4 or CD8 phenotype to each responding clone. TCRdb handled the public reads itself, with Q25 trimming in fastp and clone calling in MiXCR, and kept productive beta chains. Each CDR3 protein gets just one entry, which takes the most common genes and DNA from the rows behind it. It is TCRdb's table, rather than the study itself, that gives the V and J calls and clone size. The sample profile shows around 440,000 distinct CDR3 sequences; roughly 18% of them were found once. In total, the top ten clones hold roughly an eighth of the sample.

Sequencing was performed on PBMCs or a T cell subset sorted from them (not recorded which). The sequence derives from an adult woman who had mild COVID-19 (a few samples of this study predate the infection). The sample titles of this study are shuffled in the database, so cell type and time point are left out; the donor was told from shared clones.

The base sequence is TGTGCCAGCAGTTTCGCCCACAGGGGCTCCCAAGGGTACGAGCAGTACTTC. Its protein is CASSFAHRGSQGYEQYF. Rearrangement joined TRBV6-5 to TRBJ2-7, and 7 bases in between align with TRBD1. The germline V gene yields MNHEY for CDR1 and SVGAGI for CDR2. The CDR3 numbers 17 residues from cysteine through phenylalanine. Solely the CDR3 DNA is kept, with 51 bases framed from the first base. Trimmed from V: 4 bases; trimmed from J: 4 bases; junction bases lacking a gene match: 16.